This is a list of T cell receptor beta chains from one sample in a study of molecular identifiers for immune sequencing clone quantification. Each CDR3 protein gets one entry after TCRdb re-called the PCR reads with MiXCR. The table lists fewer than 350,000 distinct CDR3 sequences, roughly 23% of them singletons. Sequencing was done on a sample of naive CD8+ T cells from blood, with Jurkat cell RNA spiked in. The receptors shown here come from a human donor in good health. Some libraries in this study had Jurkat cell RNA spiked in. The CDR3 runs from the conserved cysteine through the conserved F or W. Fields, in order: V gene, D gene, clone size, CDR3 length, J gene, CDR3 protein, CDR3 DNA. The D gene is left open where the match is weak. Expanded clones are given a class, and other clones once, few, many or no size at all.

>TRBV19|-|many|14|TRBJ2-1
CASSPMTTYNEQFF
TGTGCCAGTAGCCCCATGACAACCTACAATGAGCAGTTCTTC
>TRBV28|-|many|12|TRBJ1-5
CASGPNNQPQHF
TGTGCCAGCGGTCCTAACAATCAGCCCCAGCATTTT
>TRBV7-9|TRBD2|many|16|TRBJ2-3
CASSLVAGGLEDTQYF
TGTGCCAGCAGCTTAGTCGCGGGGGGGCTGGAAGATACGCAGTATTTT
>TRBV20-1|TRBD2|-|13|TRBJ2-7
CSARRGLAYEQYF
TGCAGTGCTAGAAGGGGACTAGCCTACGAGCAGTACTTC
>TRBV6-2/TRBV6-3|TRBD2|-|15|TRBJ2-5
CASSFRAGSQETQYF
TGTGCCAGCAGTTTCCGAGCGGGGTCCCAAGAGACCCAGTACTTC
>TRBV5-8|-|many|12|TRBJ2-4
CASSLEYNIQYF
TGTGCCAGCAGCTTGGAATATAACATTCAGTACTTC
>TRBV27|-|-|15|TRBJ1-5
CASSLAENAFEPQHF
TGTGCCAGCAGTTTAGCAGAAAACGCGTTTGAGCCCCAGCATTTT
>TRBV29-1|TRBD2|few|14|TRBJ2-7
CSVGTSGSTYEQYF
TGCAGCGTCGGGACTAGCGGGAGCACCTACGAGCAGTACTTC
>TRBV29-1|-|many|14|TRBJ2-3
CSAPDRIRPDTQYF
TGCAGCGCACCAGACAGGATTCGCCCAGATACGCAGTATTTT
>TRBV6-6|TRBD1|few|13|TRBJ2-7
CASRDRETYEQYF
TGTGCCAGCAGGGACAGGGAAACCTACGAGCAGTACTTC
>TRBV11-2|TRBD2|many|15|TRBJ2-7
CASSSSGGPRYEQYF
TGTGCCAGCAGCTCCAGCGGGGGGCCGCGATACGAGCAGTACTTC
>TRBV4-3|-|-|17|TRBJ1-6
CASSQEWGSSYNSPLHF
TGCGCCAGCAGCCAAGAATGGGGGAGCTCCTATAATTCACCCCTCCACTTT
>TRBV6-1|TRBD1|-|15|TRBJ1-5
CASRHTGGANQPQHF
TGTGCCAGCCGACACACAGGGGGCGCGAATCAGCCCCAGCATTTT
>TRBV6-1|-|-|15|TRBJ2-4
CASSPWGRTKNIQYF
TGTGCCAGCAGCCCTTGGGGACGGACCAAAAACATTCAGTACTTC
>TRBV19|-|-|14|TRBJ2-3
CASSRSSPLDTQYF
TGTGCCAGTAGTAGATCCAGCCCTTTAGATACGCAGTATTTT
>TRBV5-4|-|-|13|TRBJ1-1
CASNSGWDEEAFF
TGTGCCAGCAACTCGGGGTGGGATGAAGAAGCTTTCTTT
>TRBV10-2|-|few|14|TRBJ2-5
CASSEFPPGETQYF
TGCGCCAGCAGTGAGTTTCCCCCGGGGGAGACCCAGTACTTC
>TRBV4-1|-|few|18|TRBJ1-5
CASSPLGVTRGLNQPQHF
TGCGCCAGCAGCCCTTTAGGGGTCACCAGGGGATTAAATCAGCCCCAGCATTTT
>TRBV4-3|TRBD1|many|16|TRBJ2-7
CASSQDTGTGGYEQYF
TGCGCCAGCAGCCAAGACACCGGGACAGGGGGCTACGAGCAGTACTTC
>TRBV6-5|-|few|16|TRBJ2-5
CASSLWNSLRGETQYF
TGTGCCAGCAGTTTGTGGAACTCCCTTCGGGGAGAGACCCAGTACTTC
>TRBV4-3|TRBD2|few|16|TRBJ2-7
CASSQEGPAGGYEQYF
TGCGCCAGCAGCCAAGAAGGGCCGGCGGGGGGCTACGAGCAGTACTTC
>TRBV25-1|TRBD1|-|14|TRBJ2-7
CASSVHRGSYEQYF
TGTGCCAGCAGTGTCCACAGGGGATCCTACGAGCAGTACTTC
>TRBV7-2|-|-|15|TRBJ2-2
CASSLEWGDTGELFF
TGTGCCAGCAGCTTAGAGTGGGGGGACACCGGGGAGCTGTTTTTT
>TRBV4-1|-|few|14|TRBJ2-7
CASSQYGAAYEQYF
TGCGCCAGCAGCCAATACGGGGCCGCCTACGAGCAGTACTTC
>TRBV4-1|TRBD2|once|15|TRBJ2-1
CASSLWDASGVEKFF
TGCGCCAGCAGCCTCTGGGATGCTAGCGGAGTGGAAAAGTTCTTC
>TRBV7-6|TRBD2|many|14|TRBJ2-7
CASSPSAGGYEQYF
TGTGCCAGCAGCCCCTCAGCGGGAGGCTACGAGCAGTACTTC
>TRBV7-9|-|-|12|TRBJ2-1
CASSLEYNEQLF
TGTGCCAGCAGCTTAGAATACAATGAGCAGCTCTTC